This TCR beta chain is drawn from a study of blood T cell repertoires in COVID-19. At the level of the study: Samples taken during acute and convalescent COVID-19 were collected in the United States, Italy and Spain. T cells, B-cell-depleted T cells, or PBMCs provided the cDNA or gDNA that served as material.

Study processing details: Counts of nucleated cells, estimated from reference gene primer amplification, were obtained. Sequenced by immunoSEQ multiplex PCR; TCRdb stores in-frame clones only, minus some. V and J calls and clone size follow that table, whereas D and trimming were derived from the DNA. The data show about 140,000 clones, around 82% seen once. This CDR3 is built from 11 residues. Trimming removed 0 bases at V and 13 bases at J, with 9 bases between. Germline assignment: CDR1 DFQATT and CDR2 SNEGSKA (reference sequence). Input material: peripheral blood. This rearrangement joins TRBV20-1 to TRBJ1-4; D uncertain. The sequence was obtained from a human donor in a cohort sampled during active COVID-19. The CDR3 loop reads CSAREEVTLFF. The CDR3 region has the DNA TGCAGTGCTAGAGAGGAGGTTACACTGTTTTTT.